The T cell receptor (beta chain) described here comes from a study of cytomegalovirus exposure and HLA in healthy donors. Study findings and constraints: There were reportedly fewer N-insertions in an Asian-associated ancestry cluster than the approximately 670-donor mean, in a later analysis. Most TCR beta V segments were productive about 90% or about 30% of the time in an earlier analysis. For most subjects, TCR beta sequences were reported to predict HLA-A and HLA-B alleles with accuracy.

Looked up from germline, CDR1 is MGHRA and CDR2 is YSYEKL. The V gene end was trimmed by 4 bases and the J gene end by 2 bases; junction bases not matched to a gene: 8. The CDR3 is 15 residues long. Concerning this clone itself: Its specificity is unknown.

Amplification used 60 Vbeta primers and 13 Jbeta primers. Using immunoSEQ multiplex PCR, the repertoire was profiled, and TCRdb retains in-frame clones only, with some absent. The sample includes approximately 150,000 clones, approximately 79% of them seen just once. When sampled, the donors appeared nominally healthy, though they likely had unrecorded immune exposures. Sequencing input: PBMCs. The chain uses TRBV4-1 and TRBJ2-7; 7 nucleotides align to TRBD1. This receptor was taken from a male donor in good health and CMV-seronegative. CDR3 DNA: TGCGCCAGCAGCCCGACGAGGGGGCCAGCCTACGAGCAGTACTTC. Protein product: CASSPTRGPAYEQYF.